This T cell receptor beta chain was documented in a study of cytomegalovirus exposure and HLA in healthy donors. Study-level findings and limits: Subsequent analysis revealed that first-cohort TCR clusters tended to co-occur in the 120 or so validation repertoires.

TCRdb keeps only in-frame clones here, not all; method: immunoSEQ multiplex PCR. Of roughly 70,000 clones listed, more than 95% are singletons. The donors formed part of the approximately 120-subject validation cohort, distinct from the roughly 630-subject first cohort. With 4 bases clipped from V and 7 bases from J, the junction kept 9 bases outside the gene matches. Germline V gene data show CDR1 as SQVTM and CDR2 as ANQGSEA. The CDR3 sequence is 15 residues long. A note on this clone: Its specificity is not known.

The V gene is TRBV29-1, the J gene TRBJ2-1; the match to TRBD2 covers 11 bases. This TCR derives from a young man in good health and CMV-seronegative. The material sequenced was PBMCs. The CDR3 protein is CSVVSGRATGNEQFF. CDR3 bases: TGCAGCGTTGTTAGCGGGAGGGCCACGGGAAATGAGCAGTTCTTC.